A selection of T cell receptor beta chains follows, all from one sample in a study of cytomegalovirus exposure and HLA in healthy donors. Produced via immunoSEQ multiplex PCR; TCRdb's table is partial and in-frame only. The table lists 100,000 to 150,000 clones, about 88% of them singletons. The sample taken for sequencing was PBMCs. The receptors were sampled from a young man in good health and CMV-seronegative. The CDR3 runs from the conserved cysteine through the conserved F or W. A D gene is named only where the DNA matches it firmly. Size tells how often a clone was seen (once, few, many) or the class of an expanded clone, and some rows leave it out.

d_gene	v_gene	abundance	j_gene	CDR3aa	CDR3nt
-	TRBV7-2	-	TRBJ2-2	CASSLASHTGELFF	TGTGCCAGCAGCTTAGCTAGCCACACCGGGGAGCTGTTTTTT
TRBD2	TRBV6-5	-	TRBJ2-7	CASSYAGEDVEQYF	TGTGCCAGCAGTTACGCGGGGGAGGATGTAGAGCAGTACTTC
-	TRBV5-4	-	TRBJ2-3	CASSLVGRDYTDTQYF	TGTGCCAGCAGCTTGGTGGGAAGAGACTACACAGATACGCAGTATTTT
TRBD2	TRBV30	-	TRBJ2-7	CAWCPSGYEQYF	TGTGCCTGGTGCCCTAGCGGCTACGAGCAGTACTTC
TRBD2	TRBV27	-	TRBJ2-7	CASSLGPSGSSEQYF	TGTGCCAGCAGTTTAGGACCTAGCGGGAGTTCCGAGCAGTACTTC
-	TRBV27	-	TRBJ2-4	CASSPLVGDKNIQYF	TGTGCCAGCAGCCCCCTGGTGGGCGACAAAAACATTCAGTACTTC
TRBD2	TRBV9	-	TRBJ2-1	CASSISGRLDNEQFF	TGTGCCAGCAGCATTAGCGGGAGGTTAGACAATGAGCAGTTCTTC
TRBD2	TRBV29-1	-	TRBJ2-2	CSVGGGFDTGELFF	TGCAGCGTTGGGGGAGGGTTTGACACCGGGGAGCTGTTTTTT
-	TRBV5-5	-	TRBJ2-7	CASSPTRASVYEQYF	TGTGCCAGCAGCCCAACTAGAGCATCGGTCTACGAGCAGTACTTC
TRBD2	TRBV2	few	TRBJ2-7	CASGLAGKGEQYF	TGTGCCAGCGGACTAGCGGGAAAGGGCGAGCAGTACTTC
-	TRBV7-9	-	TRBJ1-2	CASSLGGEGYGYTF	TGTGCCAGCAGCTTGGGGGGAGAGGGATATGGCTACACCTTC
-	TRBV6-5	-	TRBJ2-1	CASTTPPRLYNEQFF	TGTGCCAGCACTACCCCCCCAAGACTTTACAATGAGCAGTTCTTC
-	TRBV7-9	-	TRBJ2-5	CASSLALDEETQYF	TGTGCCAGCAGCTTAGCCCTAGATGAAGAGACCCAGTACTTC
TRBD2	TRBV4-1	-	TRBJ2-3	CASSQFGLAGATDTQYF	TGCGCCAGCAGCCAGTTCGGACTAGCGGGAGCTACAGATACGCAGTATTTT
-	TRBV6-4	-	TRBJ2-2	CASSRFLGGPTGELFF	TGTGCCAGCAGCCGCTTTCTGGGGGGGCCCACCGGGGAGCTGTTTTTT
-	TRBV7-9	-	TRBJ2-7	CASSPSGVDEQYF	TGTGCCAGCAGCCCGTCAGGGGTAGACGAGCAGTACTTC
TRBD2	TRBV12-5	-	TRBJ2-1	CASGERGYNEQFF	TGTGCTAGTGGTGAGCGGGGTTACAATGAGCAGTTCTTC
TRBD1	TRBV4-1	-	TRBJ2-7	CASSTGGFYEQYF	TGCGCCAGCTCGACAGGGGGTTTCTACGAGCAGTACTTC
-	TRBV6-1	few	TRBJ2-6	CASSDLPGANVLTF	TGTGCCAGCAGTGACCTACCTGGGGCCAACGTCCTGACTTTC
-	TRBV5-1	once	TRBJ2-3	CASSITSPADTQYF	TGCGCCAGCAGCATTACCTCCCCGGCAGATACGCAGTATTTT
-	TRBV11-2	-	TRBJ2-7	CASSRLRAYEQYF	TGTGCCAGCAGCCGACTAAGGGCCTACGAGCAGTACTTC
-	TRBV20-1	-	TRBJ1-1	CSASDQAEAFF	TGCAGTGCTAGCGATCAGGCTGAAGCTTTCTTT
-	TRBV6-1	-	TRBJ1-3	CASSEVGFDSGNTIYF	TGTGCCAGCAGTGAAGTCGGTTTTGACTCTGGAAACACCATATATTTT
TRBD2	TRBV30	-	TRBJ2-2	CAWSIRGGRSYTGELFF	TGTGCCTGGAGTATTCGGGGCGGGAGATCGTACACCGGGGAGCTGTTTTTT
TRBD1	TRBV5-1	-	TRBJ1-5	CASSRETGVGQPQHF	TGCGCCAGCAGCAGGGAGACAGGGGTGGGTCAGCCCCAGCATTTT
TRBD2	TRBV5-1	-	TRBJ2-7	CASSLSGLAGGEQYF	TGCGCCAGCAGCTTGTCTGGACTAGCGGGAGGTGAGCAGTACTTC
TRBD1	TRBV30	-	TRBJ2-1	CAWSVQGLGQFF	TGTGCCTGGAGTGTACAGGGGCTAGGGCAGTTCTTC
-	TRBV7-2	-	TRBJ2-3	CASSLVRVADTQYF	TGTGCCAGCAGCTTAGTTAGAGTTGCAGATACGCAGTATTTT
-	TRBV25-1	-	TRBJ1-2	CASSRSGDGGYTF	TGTGCCAGCAGTCGGTCCGGGGATGGAGGCTACACCTTC
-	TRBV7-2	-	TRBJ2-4	CASSDGPGRGNIQYF	TGTGCCAGCAGCGACGGACCAGGAAGGGGAAACATTCAGTACTTC
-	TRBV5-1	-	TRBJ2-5	CASSLGTPETQYF	TGCGCCAGCAGCTTAGGGACACCAGAGACCCAGTACTTC
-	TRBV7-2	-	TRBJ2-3	CASTYRAGDTQYF	TGTGCCAGCACTTACAGGGCCGGGGATACGCAGTATTTT
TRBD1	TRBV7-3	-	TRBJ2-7	CASSRTGLGEQYF	TGTGCCAGCAGCCGGACAGGGTTAGGCGAGCAGTACTTC
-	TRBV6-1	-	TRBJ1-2	CASSPRRDSFGYTF	TGTGCCAGCAGCCCACGGAGAGATTCGTTTGGCTACACCTTC
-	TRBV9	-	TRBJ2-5	CASSVGATLETQYF	TGTGCCAGCAGCGTAGGTGCAACTTTGGAGACCCAGTACTTC
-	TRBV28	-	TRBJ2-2	CASSLMGETTGELFF	TGTGCCAGCAGTCTAATGGGAGAGACCACCGGGGAGCTGTTTTTT
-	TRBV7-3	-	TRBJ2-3	CASSPRDSASTDTQYF	TGTGCCAGCAGTCCTCGAGACTCAGCGAGCACAGATACGCAGTATTTT
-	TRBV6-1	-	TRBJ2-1	CASSGFRGFEQFF	TGTGCCAGCAGTGGTTTCAGGGGATTCGAGCAGTTCTTC
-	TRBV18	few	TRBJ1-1	CASSPPTAKLNTEAFF	TGTGCCAGCTCACCACCTACAGCCAAGCTGAACACTGAAGCTTTCTTT
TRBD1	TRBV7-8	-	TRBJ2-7	CASSSKPGQGIYEQYF	TGTGCCAGCAGCTCGAAGCCGGGACAGGGGATCTACGAGCAGTACTTC
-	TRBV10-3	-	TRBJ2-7	CAISESGRVSEQYF	TGTGCCATCAGTGAGTCGGGCAGGGTAAGCGAGCAGTACTTC
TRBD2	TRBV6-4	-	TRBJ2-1	CASSSGRSSYNEQFF	TGTGCCAGCAGTAGCGGGAGGTCCTCCTACAATGAGCAGTTCTTC
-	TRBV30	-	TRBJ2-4	CAWSVLLDAAKNIQYF	TGTGCCTGGAGTGTACTGCTTGATGCGGCCAAAAACATTCAGTACTTC